The 28 T cell receptor beta chains reported below all come from one sample, sequenced in a study of T cells after yellow fever vaccination. TCRdb recomputed calls from the 5' RACE reads with MiXCR, one row per CDR3 protein. The data contain around 600,000 distinct CDR3 sequences, about 12% of them singletons. The material sequenced was PBMCs, taken on the day of the yellow fever booster vaccination. The receptors here all came from a man aged 30 to 39 who received the YFV17D yellow fever vaccine.

The V gene is TRBV7-9, the J gene TRBJ2-7, with D tentatively TRBD1 (6 bases). The germline gives CDR1 SEHNR, CDR2 FQNEAQ (reference sequence). V lost 6 bases and J 5 bases, leaving 17 bases between the germline ends. CDR3 length: 14 residues. DNA for the CDR3: TGTGCCAGCAGTCCTCCCCAGGGGCGGAACGAGCAGTACTTC. Protein: CASSPPQGRNEQYF.

The sample holds a few counts of this clonotype. V is TRBV30 and J is TRBJ1-2; D gene uncertain. This CDR3 region has 11 residues. Trimming pared 7 bases from V and 8 bases from J, leaving 14 bases between. CDR1 is GTSNPN and CDR2 is SVGIG in the germline V gene (reference sequence). In DNA form, the CDR3 reads TGTGCCTTAGACTACAATGGGGGCTACACCTTC. Its protein product is CALDYNGGYTF.

This clonotype has more than one count but fewer than ten. The chain combines TRBV4-2 with TRBJ2-1; no clear D gene. CDR1 and CDR2 (germline): LGHNA, YNFKEQ. Trimming took off 0 bases at V and 8 bases at J, with 11 bases between the two ends. The length of the CDR3 is 14 residues. Here the CDR3 DNA reads TGTGCCAGCAGCCAAGATGTCCTGGTAGATGAGCAGTTCTTC. Translation: CASSQDVLVDEQFF.

This clonotype has only a few counts. The chain carries TRBV3-1 and TRBJ2-1; D remains unclear. The CDR3 is 12 residues long. V lost 4 bases and J lost 9, with 10 bases in between. Germline V gene lookup returns CDR1 LGHDT and CDR2 YNNKEL (reference sequence). DNA of the CDR3: TGTGCCAGCAGCCCACCATATGGTGAGCAGTTCTTC. It encodes CASSPPYGEQFF.

The sample holds a few counts of this clonotype. This rearrangement joins TRBV25-1 to TRBJ1-2, with no clear D. Trimming shortened V by 7 bases and J by 6 bases, and 15 bases separated the two germline ends. Germline V gives CDR1 MGHDK, CDR2 SYGVNS. CDR3 length: 13 amino acids. Here the CDR3 DNA reads TGTGCCAGCACTCCTAGCATCGATGATGGCTACACCTTC. Translating gives CASTPSIDDGYTF.

This clonotype was found many times. The CDR3 DNA follows: TGCGCCAGCAGCCTGGAGATTCCCAATGAGCAGTTCTTC. Its protein product is CASSLEIPNEQFF. The gene calls are TRBV5-1 and TRBJ2-1, with D unresolved. This CDR3 has 13 residues. Trimming took 4 bases from V and 6 from J, leaving 11 bases between them. The germline V gene has CDR1 SGHRS and CDR2 YFSETQ.

This chain links TRBV20-1 with TRBJ2-7; TRBD2 might be the D (6 bases). Germline CDR1 is DFQATT and CDR2 is SNEGSKA (reference sequence). Trimming stripped 6 bases from V and 0 bases from J, with 18 bases between. The CDR3 sequence is 15 residues long. This chain's CDR3 is CSAPPRAGLSYEQYF. In nucleotides, the CDR3 is TGCAGTGCCCCTCCGCGCGCGGGACTCTCCTACGAGCAGTACTTC.

In this sample, this clonotype turned up many times. The genes are TRBV12-3 or TRBV12-4 and TRBJ1-4; 8 bases are shared with TRBD1. The CDR3 is 15 amino acids. The V and J ends lost 4 bases and 3 bases, in that order; junction bases with no gene match: 4. The CDR3 DNA sequence: TGTGCCAGCAGTTCATCAGGGGGCTCTAATGAAAAACTGTTTTTT. This codes for CASSSSGGSNEKLFF.

The chain couples TRBV11-2 to TRBJ2-4, with D unresolved. Trimming stripped 4 bases from V and 7 bases from J, with 20 bases between. The CDR3 extends over 16 amino acids. The germline V gene encodes CDR1 SGHAT and CDR2 FQNNGV. The CDR3 region is CASSSSPINRPNIQYF. The DNA of the CDR3 is TGTGCCAGCAGCTCTTCCCCGATCAACCGGCCTAACATTCAGTACTTC.

This clonotype was detected a few times. The rearrangement links TRBV6-1 to TRBJ2-1; D is ambiguous. The germline V and J ends were trimmed by 7 bases and 1 base, with 17 bases remaining between them. The CDR3 is 16 residues long. Germline loops: CDR1 MNHNS, CDR2 SASEGT. The chain's CDR3 is CASKIRSLESYNEQFF. CDR3 nucleotide sequence: TGTGCCAGCAAAATAAGGAGCTTAGAATCCTACAATGAGCAGTTCTTC.

This clonotype has more than one count but fewer than ten. The chain carries TRBV7-2 and TRBJ2-7; D remains ambiguous. Germline assignment: CDR1 SGHTA and CDR2 FQGNSA. The V and J ends lost 5 bases and 7 bases respectively, with 15 bases between them. The CDR3 runs to 13 residues. The CDR3 DNA reads as TGTGCCAGCAGCCCCCAGGCCCTGGGAGAGCAGTACTTC. Amino acid sequence: CASSPQALGEQYF.

The chain has TRBV20-1 and TRBJ2-1; D perhaps matches TRBD1 (6 bases). With 4 bases removed from V and 6 bases from J, the gap between germline ends came to 16 bases. Per germline, CDR1 DFQATT and CDR2 SNEGSKA (reference sequence). The CDR3 runs to 14 residues. The CDR3 DNA reads TGCAGTGCTAATACAGGGTCAGTAGTCAATGAGCAGTTCTTC. Protein sequence: CSANTGSVVNEQFF.

This clonotype was counted a few times. This rearrangement joins TRBV4-2 to TRBJ2-1; D is tentatively TRBD1 or TRBD2 (6 bases each). Per germline, CDR1 LGHNA and CDR2 YNFKEQ. The CDR3 extends over 17 amino acids. The V gene lost 0 bases and the J gene lost 0 bases, with 12 bases spanning the gap. The CDR3 spells CASSQDLGGSSYNEQFF. DNA for the CDR3: TGTGCCAGCAGCCAAGATCTCGGGGGCAGCTCCTACAATGAGCAGTTCTTC.

This clonotype was counted only a few times. The V gene is TRBV24-1, the J gene TRBJ2-1, with 10 bases lining up with TRBD2. Germline trimming cut 3 bases from V and 6 bases from J; bases unmatched to any gene: 4. This CDR3 has 15 residues. Germline V gene data show CDR1 as KGHDR and CDR2 as SFDVKD. For the CDR3, the DNA is TGTGCCACCAGTGATCTAACTAGCGGGGTCAATGAGCAGTTCTTC. This encodes CATSDLTSGVNEQFF.

This clonotype was detected only a few times. The rearrangement uses TRBV27 and TRBJ1-2, with D tentatively TRBD1 (6 bases). The CDR3 contains 13 residues. V lost 5 bases and J lost 4, with 11 bases in between. Per germline, CDR1 MNHEY and CDR2 SMNVEV (reference sequence). This CDR3 is CASSPQGSYGYTF. The CDR3 coding sequence is TGTGCCAGCAGTCCCCAGGGGTCCTATGGCTACACCTTC.

This chain connects TRBV7-2 to TRBJ2-1; possibly TRBD2 for D (6 bases). With 1 base removed from V and 8 bases from J, the gap between germline ends came to 15 bases. This CDR3 is 15 amino acids long. The germline V gene has CDR1 SGHTA and CDR2 FQGNSA. Here the CDR3 reads CASSLGGGIGYEQFF. In nucleotides, the CDR3 is TGTGCCAGCAGCTTAGGGGGCGGGATCGGCTATGAGCAGTTCTTC.

Here the CDR3 reads CASSPPIPGSGYTF. The CDR3 DNA follows: TGTGCCAGCAGTCCCCCTATCCCAGGGTCTGGCTACACCTTC. The chain uses TRBV12-3 or TRBV12-4 and TRBJ1-2; perhaps TRBD1 as D (5 bases). This CDR3 has 14 residues. Trimming removed 5 bases at V and 7 bases at J, with 17 bases between.

This clonotype appeared many times. The chain has TRBV7-2 and TRBJ2-5; D is unclear. CDR1 is SGHTA and CDR2 is FQGNSA in the germline V gene. V lost 3 bases to trimming and J lost 7 bases, with 6 bases between them. This CDR3 spans 11 amino acids. In DNA form, the CDR3 reads TGTGCCAGCAGCTTCTTGGGGACCCAGTACTTC. Amino acids: CASSFLGTQYF.

There are a few counts of this clonotype. The chain has TRBV15 and TRBJ2-5; D is undetermined. The CDR3 sequence is 14 residues long. Germline CDR1 LNHNV, CDR2 YYDKDF (reference sequence). The V end was cut by 0 bases, the J end by 2 bases, with 7 bases between. The CDR3 DNA sequence: TGTGCCACCAGCAGAGATGGCAGACAAGAGACCCAGTACTTC. Translating gives CATSRDGRQETQYF.

This clonotype has just a few counts. The chain employs TRBV5-5 and TRBJ1-1, with D maybe TRBD1 (6 bases). The ends were cut back, 0 bases at V and 0 bases at J, with 12 bases in the middle. The CDR3 has 16 amino acids. Germline lookup yields CDR1 SGHKS and CDR2 YYEKEE (reference sequence). Written as DNA, the CDR3 is TGTGCCAGCAGCTTGGCCGCAGGGGCCATGAACACTGAAGCTTTCTTT. This codes for CASSLAAGAMNTEAFF.

V is TRBV11-3 and J is TRBJ2-1; D possibly uses TRBD1 or TRBD2 (5 bases each). The CDR3 is 16 amino acids. Germline V gene sequence: CDR1 SGHNT, CDR2 YENEEA. Trimming took off 1 base at V and 2 bases at J, with 12 bases between the two ends. This CDR3 reads CASSLGQGATYNEQFF. The CDR3 DNA sequence: TGTGCCAGCAGCTTAGGCCAGGGAGCGACCTACAATGAGCAGTTCTTC.

Only a few counts were recorded for this clonotype. This chain joins TRBV6-7 and TRBJ2-7; 9 bases map to TRBD1. TRBV6-7 is sorted into the ORF group, with uncertain function. With 6 bases clipped from V and 3 bases from J, the junction kept 12 bases outside the gene matches. The CDR3 contains 16 residues. CDR3 region: CASRASAGTGSYEQYF. The CDR3 nucleotides are TGTGCCAGCAGAGCCTCCGCCGGGACAGGGAGCTACGAGCAGTACTTC.

Ten or more counts support this clonotype. DNA of the CDR3: TGCAGTTGCTCTTCGGGGGGACTTAACTATGGCTACACCTTC. Translated, it gives CSCSSGGLNYGYTF. This sequence joins TRBV20-1 and TRBJ1-2; possibly TRBD1 for D (5 bases). This CDR3 region has 14 residues. V was cut by 8 bases and J by 1 base, with 17 bases left in between. Germline V lookup: CDR1 DFQATT, CDR2 SNEGSKA (reference sequence).

The J gene is TRBJ1-2, the V gene TRBV7-9; D unclear. This CDR3 is built from 12 residues. Trimming shortened V by 2 bases and J by 2 bases, and 3 bases separated the two germline ends. Germline CDR1 and CDR2: SEHNR and FQNEAQ (reference sequence). The DNA of the CDR3 is TGTGCCAGCAGCTTATGGAACTATGGCTACACCTTC. This sequence encodes CASSLWNYGYTF. The full variable domain, completed using reference TRBV7-9 and TRBJ1-2, is DTGVSQNPRHKITKRGQNVTFRCDPISEHNRLYWYRQTLGQGPEFLTYFQNEAQLEKSRLLSDRFSAERPKGSFSTLEIQRTEQGDSAMYLCASSLWNYGYTFGSGTRLTVV.

A remark on this clonotype: A junction end diverges from the germline sequence, so it may reflect a read error. The chain uses TRBV28 and TRBJ2-1; 9 bases map to TRBD2. This CDR3 is 15 amino acids long. The germline gives CDR1 MDHEN, CDR2 SYDVKM. The CDR3 here is CASRLSGTSTDEQFF. CDR3 nucleotides: TGTGCCAGCAGATTATCCGGGACTAGCACGGATGAGCAGTTCTTC.

This rearrangement joins TRBV7-7 to TRBJ2-7; no reliable D call. Germline CDR1 reads SSHAT; CDR2 reads FNYEAQ (reference sequence). V was pared by 4 bases and J by 4 bases, with 20 bases between. The CDR3 spans 16 residues. The CDR3 protein is CASSSFRQADVYEQYF. In DNA, the CDR3 is TGTGCCAGCAGCTCCTTCCGGCAGGCTGATGTTTACGAGCAGTACTTC.

As regards this clonotype: Compared with germline, one end of the junction differs, possibly owing to a read error. The V and J genes are TRBV4-3 and TRBJ2-2; the D is unclear. Looked up from germline, CDR1 is LGHNA and CDR2 is YSLEER. The CDR3 is 14 amino acids. The CDR3 reads CDSSQDLGNGELFF. In nucleotides, the CDR3 is TGCGACAGCAGCCAAGATCTTGGGAACGGGGAGCTGTTTTTT.

The table lists this clonotype with a few counts. The chain has TRBV12-3 or TRBV12-4 and TRBJ1-5; a weak D match, TRBD1 (5 bases). This CDR3 contains 15 residues. V dropped 0 bases and J dropped 5 bases, with 11 bases sitting between them. The CDR3: CASSLAGRVDQPQHF. The CDR3 nucleotides are TGTGCCAGCAGTTTAGCGGGCAGGGTAGATCAGCCCCAGCATTTT.